This T cell receptor (beta chain) comes out of a study of tumor-infiltrating lymphocytes in primary liver carcinoma. At the level of the study: The tumors ranged from about 4 to 11 cm across and fell within stage T1-T3 N0M0.

Note on this clonotype: A junction boundary mismatches the germline segment, possibly from a read error.

Total RNA and DNA came together from about 21-30 mg of bulk tissue without cell sorting. Starting material of 500 to 600 ng total RNA yielded TCR beta cDNA via a constant-region primer. For TCR beta, libraries were produced by three nested multiplex PCR rounds using slightly modified ARM-PCR. The study ran its first two PCR rounds for roughly 11 cycles each, using TRBV1-TRBV30 forward primers and a C-beta reverse primer. A single record per CDR3 protein comes from TCRdb applying MiXCR to the multiplex PCR reads. Among tens of thousands of distinct CDR3 sequences listed, about 73% were seen once. The CDR3 extends over 15 amino acids. Looked up from germline, CDR1 is SGHAT and CDR2 is FQNNGV.

V gene TRBV11-2 combines with J gene TRBJ2-2, with D possibly being TRBD2 (6 bases). Source material: liver tumor tissue from sampling region 3. As for subset: tumor region T3, left-lateral pole. The clonotype comes from a man aged 40-49 years with primary liver carcinoma and hepatitis B virus infection. For the CDR3, the DNA is TGTGCCAGCCTCCCACCGGGAGTGTGCACCCGGGAGCTGCTTTTT. This gives the protein CASLPPGVCTRELLF. The full variable domain, in which reference TRBV11-2 and TRBJ2-2 provide the parts outside the CDR3, is EAGVAQSPRYKIIEKRQSVAFWCNPISGHATLYWYQQILGQGPKLLIQFQNNGVVDDSQLPKDRFSAERLKGVDSTLKIQPAKLEDSAVYLCASLPPGVCTRELLFGEGSRLTVL.